This T cell receptor beta chain was sequenced during a study of identifying expanded T cells in peripheral blood. About this clone: What it recognizes is unknown.

Findings and limits, study-wide: Technical replicates showed roughly 1.2 changed clones; approximately 2 weeks about 16; four weeks 19. Across healthy donors, higher total template counts meant significantly greater roughly 2-week count variance.

Trimming left V 0 bases short and J 2 bases short, with 10 bases between. The CDR3 runs to 15 residues. The germline CDR1 and CDR2 sequences are SSHAT and FNYEAQ (reference sequence). Healthy donors had no documented immune events, such as infections, while sampled. Data came from immunoSEQ multiplex PCR; TCRdb stores just in-frame clones and leaves some out. The sample has about 86,000 clones, 70% to 90% seen once. The TCR comes from a person aged 18 to 75 in good health. Input material: blood. The chain recombines TRBV7-7 with TRBJ2-5; the D is unclear. The CDR3, as DNA: TGTGCCAGCAGCTTAGCGCTGGCGGCTCAAGAGACCCAGTACTTC. Translated, it gives CASSLALAAQETQYF.